Listed below are T cell receptor beta chains from one sample, sequenced in a study of blood T cells in healthy people across ages. TCRdb recomputed calls from the 5' RACE reads with MiXCR, one row per CDR3 protein. The data show fewer than 900,000 distinct CDR3 sequences, roughly 49% seen once. Specimen: blood. The source of these receptors is a woman aged 55-69 years in good health. CDR3s include the opening cysteine and the closing phenylalanine or tryptophan. The D gene is left open where the match is weak. Some rows mark clone size as missing; the rest say once, few, many or name a class of expanded clone.

j_call clone_size d_call v_call cdr3_aa cdr3_nt
TRBJ1-2 few TRBD1 TRBV5-6 CASSHIQGAHGYTF TGTGCCAGCAGCCATATTCAGGGGGCTCATGGCTACACCTTC
TRBJ2-4 many - TRBV7-2 CASSLAGQGHIQYF TGTGCCAGCAGCTTAGCGGGGCAGGGACACATTCAGTACTTC
TRBJ2-1 - TRBD2 TRBV20-1 CSAGAGAGNEQFF TGCAGTGCTGGAGCGGGGGCGGGGAATGAGCAGTTCTTC
TRBJ2-3 - TRBD2 TRBV29-1 CSVKRGEDTQYF TGCAGCGTGAAACGGGGGGAGGATACGCAGTATTTT
TRBJ2-7 once TRBD2 TRBV28 CASSLGTSGGRYEQYF TGTGCCAGCAGTCTAGGGACTAGCGGGGGTAGATACGAGCAGTACTTC
TRBJ2-7 - TRBD1 TRBV12-3/TRBV12-4 CASRGQYYEQYF TGTGCCAGCAGGGGACAGTACTACGAGCAGTACTTC
TRBJ2-5 few TRBD1 TRBV6-6 CASSRQGMETQYF TGTGCCAGCAGTCGACAGGGGATGGAGACCCAGTACTTC
TRBJ1-1 - - TRBV18 CASSPQGGNTEAFF TGTGCCAGCTCACCTCAGGGTGGGAACACTGAAGCTTTCTTT
TRBJ2-1 - - TRBV6-1 CASSPTDRIPYNEQFF TGTGCCAGCAGTCCAACTGACAGGATACCGTACAATGAGCAGTTCTTC
TRBJ1-5 - - TRBV7-6 CASSPQSHSNQPQHF TGTGCCAGCAGCCCCCAATCCCATAGCAATCAGCCCCAGCATTTT
TRBJ2-1 many - TRBV4-3 CASSRGRDRGRRMFF TGCGCCAGCAGCCGAGGTCGTGATCGTGGGAGAAGAATGTTCTTC
TRBJ2-5 - - TRBV18 CASSTVETQYF TGTGCCAGCTCGACCGTGGAGACCCAGTACTTC
TRBJ2-4 - - TRBV6-2/TRBV6-3 CASRRDGAGNIQYF TGTGCCAGCAGAAGGGATGGGGCAGGGAACATTCAGTACTTC
TRBJ2-7 - TRBD2 TRBV30 CAWSVRPSGSYEQYF TGTGCCTGGAGTGTACGGCCTAGCGGGAGTTACGAGCAGTACTTC
TRBJ1-2 few - TRBV7-9 CASSSGGRMDYTF TGTGCCAGCAGCTCTGGCGGCCGAATGGACTACACCTTC
TRBJ2-7 - TRBD2 TRBV9 CASSVGTSGGNEQYF TGTGCCAGCAGCGTAGGGACTAGCGGGGGCAATGAGCAGTACTTC
TRBJ1-2 few - TRBV6-6 CASSYSTSALYGYTF TGTGCCAGCAGTTACTCGACAAGCGCCCTCTATGGCTACACCTTC
TRBJ2-3 few - TRBV6-6 CASSDSVEGTQYF TGTGCCAGCAGTGACTCGGTAGAGGGTACGCAGTATTTT
TRBJ2-3 - - TRBV5-1 CASSLFLGSGPTDTQYF TGCGCCAGCAGCTTGTTTCTTGGGAGCGGTCCCACAGATACGCAGTATTTT
TRBJ2-1 few TRBD2 TRBV18 CASSSSLAGGYGDEQFF TGTGCCAGCTCGTCTTCACTAGCGGGAGGCTACGGGGATGAGCAGTTCTTC
TRBJ1-5 once - TRBV29-1 CSVWQGRGNQPQHF TGCAGCGTTTGGCAGGGCCGGGGCAATCAGCCCCAGCATTTT
TRBJ2-3 - - TRBV20-1 CSASRREVGTDTQYF TGCAGTGCGTCCCGGAGGGAGGTCGGCACAGATACGCAGTATTTT
TRBJ1-2 - - TRBV5-1 CASSFGTQPRQPRSANTF TGCGCCAGCAGCTTTGGCACCCAACCCAGACAACCTCGGAGCGCGAACACCTTC
TRBJ2-7 - TRBD1 TRBV20-1 CSAKDRGIHEQYF TGCAGTGCTAAAGACAGGGGGATACACGAGCAGTACTTC
TRBJ1-5 - - TRBV7-9 CASSSPGSSNQPQHF TGTGCCAGCAGCTCCCCGGGTTCGAGCAATCAGCCCCAGCATTTT
TRBJ2-1 - TRBD2 TRBV20-1 CSAIDAGDEQFF TGCAGTGCTATTGATGCGGGAGATGAGCAGTTCTTC